These 3 T cell receptor beta chains were sequenced from one sample in a study of response to subunit inactivated influenza vaccine. TCRdb re-called the RT-PCR reads with MiXCR, one entry per CDR3 protein. This table holds a few hundred thousand distinct CDR3 sequences, approximately 15% found once. The specimen was PBMCs from blood, collected 12 days after vaccination. The receptors were gathered from a man aged 50 to 60 who received an inactivated influenza vaccine.

The chain joins TRBV12-3 or TRBV12-4 to TRBJ1-4, with D unclear. V lost 10 bases, J lost 10 bases, and 13 bases lay in between. The CDR3 runs to 11 residues. The CDR3 coding sequence is TGTGCCAACCGAGATAAGGGAAAACTGTTTTTT. Residues: CANRDKGKLFF.

This clonotype has only a few counts. This chain connects TRBV5-1 to TRBJ2-7; D is ambiguous. V shed 6 bases and J shed 3 bases, with 19 bases lying between them. This CDR3 comprises 15 residues. The V gene's germline CDR1 is SGHRS and CDR2 YFSETQ. The CDR3 DNA reads as TGCGCCAGCACCCCCCCGCCCCCTGGGAACTACGAGCAGTACTTC. Its protein is CASTPPPPGNYEQYF.

The chain is built from TRBV6-2 or TRBV6-3 and TRBJ2-3; possible D gene TRBD2, 6 bases. Germline V gives CDR1 MNHEY, CDR2 SVGEGT. The CDR3 runs 15 residues. V was trimmed by 5 bases and J by 6 bases, leaving 18 bases between them. The CDR3 DNA reads TGTGCCAGCAGTAGTCTTGGAATCCTAGCGGATACGCAGTATTTT. It encodes CASSSLGILADTQYF.